This TCR beta chain was identified during a study of blood T cell repertoires in COVID-19. Overall study context: Spain, Italy and the United States supplied samples that represented acute and convalescent COVID-19. T cells, B-cell-depleted T cells, or PBMCs supplied cDNA or gDNA.

Trimming took 1 base from V and 1 from J; bases not matched to a gene: 3. Germline V gene lookup returns CDR1 SGHAT and CDR2 FQNNGV. This CDR3 is built from 16 residues. In the original processing: Quantification of nucleated cells was approximated via reference gene primer amplification. Profiling relied on immunoSEQ multiplex PCR, and the TCRdb table lists in-frame clones only, not all of them. For V, J and clone size, that table is used; D and trimming come from the DNA. The repertoire includes approximately 100,000 clones, about two thirds of them detected once, and roughly 0.9% sits in the top ten.

The chain has TRBV11-2 and TRBJ2-5; 10 bases map to TRBD2. The sample consisted of peripheral blood. The origin of this receptor is a human donor with acute or convalescent COVID-19. The donor label of this sample is uncertain. The CDR3 region has the DNA TGTGCCAGCAGCTTAGTCCTAGCGGGGGCCCAAGAGACCCAGTACTTC. As protein: CASSLVLAGAQETQYF.